The clone carrying this TCR beta chain was seen at least ten times. Antigen: not known. The CDR3 end is not reached by the read, which stops 3 residues before it; the germline J gene fills it in. Sequencing input was equivalent genomic DNA from CVID and controls. Produced via immunoSEQ multiplex PCR; TCRdb's table is partial and in-frame only. The sample contains roughly 40,000 clones, none of them singletons. This sample was taken from a study of T cell clonality in common variable immunodeficiency. V lost 1 base, J lost 1 base, and 9 bases stayed unmatched. Germline V gene lookup returns CDR1 DFQATT and CDR2 SNEGSKA (reference sequence). CDR3 length: 18 residues. Regarding the study as a whole: Links between repertoire features and CVID complications were heterogeneity-limited. What drives increased CVID clonality needs T cell subpopulation sequencing.

Patients and controls were mostly of Caucasian heritage. The sequence was collected from a person aged 18 to 75 in good health. V is TRBV20-1 and J is TRBJ2-5; 13 nucleotides align to TRBD2. The sequencing input was peripheral blood mononuclear cells. CDR3 in amino acids: CSARGLRGTSGTQETQYF. Partial CDR3 DNA: TGCAGTGCTAGAGGCCTTCGGGGGACTAGCGGGACCCAAGAGACC.